Shown below are 21 T cell receptor beta chains from a single sample sequenced in a study of T cell responses to AZD1222 COVID-19 vaccine. The table came from immunoSEQ multiplex PCR; TCRdb's copy has only in-frame clones and leaves some out. The repertoire consists of approximately 150,000 clones, with 90% occurring once and the leading ten covering approximately 5.9%. Specimen: peripheral blood, collected 28 days after the second AZD1222 dose. Every receptor here comes from an adult who received the AZD1222 COVID-19 vaccine.

The chain uses TRBV28 and TRBJ1-2; D perhaps matches TRBD1 (6 bases). Deletions cut 8 bases from V and 2 bases from J, with 12 bases between. Germline CDR1 reads MDHEN; CDR2 reads SYDVKM. The CDR3 extends over 13 amino acids. CDR3 in DNA: TGTGCCAGCCGAATAACAGGGAACTATGGCTACACCTTC. Amino acids: CASRITGNYGYTF.

This chain uses TRBV30 with TRBJ2-1; D not resolved. Trimming pared 1 base from V and 10 bases from J, leaving 11 bases between. There are 12 residues in the CDR3. Looked up from germline, CDR1 is GTSNPN and CDR2 is SVGIG (reference sequence). CDR3 in DNA: TGTGCCTGGAGTGATCTAGGGCGCGAGCAGTTCTTC. Amino acids: CAWSDLGREQFF.

The chain links TRBV28 to TRBJ1-5; perhaps TRBD1 as D (6 bases). The CDR3 sequence is 15 residues long. Trimming cost V 5 bases and J 0 bases, with 11 bases left between them. The germline CDR1 and CDR2 sequences are MDHEN and SYDVKM. For the CDR3, the DNA is TGTGCCAGCAGTGGGGGGGGGCTTAGCAATCAGCCCCAGCATTTT. It yields the protein CASSGGGLSNQPQHF. Full variable domain (missing parts from reference TRBV28 and TRBJ1-5): DVKVTQSSRYLVKRTGEKVFLECVQDMDHENMFWYRQDPGLGLRLIYFSYDVKMKEKGDIPEGYSVSREKKERFSLILESASTNQTSMYLCASSGGGLSNQPQHFGDGTRLSIL.

The chain couples TRBV7-2 to TRBJ1-2; D is possibly TRBD1 (6 bases). The CDR3 contains 14 residues. V lost 1 base to trimming and J lost 4 bases, with 10 bases between them. CDR1 is SGHTA, CDR2 FQGNSA, per germline. DNA for the CDR3: TGTGCCAGCAGCTTAGAGGCAGGGGTCTATGGCTACACCTTC. This codes for CASSLEAGVYGYTF.

The V call is TRBV4-1, the J call TRBJ1-4; 7 nucleotides match TRBD1. This CDR3 is 14 amino acids long. The V gene end was trimmed by 1 base and the J gene end by 5 bases; junction bases not matched to a gene: 1. Germline V gene lookup returns CDR1 MGHRA and CDR2 YSYEKL. Here the CDR3 reads CASSQVTGNEKLFF. The CDR3 nucleotides are TGCGCCAGCAGCCAAGTGACAGGGAATGAAAAACTGTTTTTT.

As concerns this clone: Other DNA sequences within the sample encode an identical CDR3. The V and J genes are TRBV7-2 and TRBJ2-7, with D unclear. The CDR3 is 13 residues long. CDR1 SGHTA and CDR2 FQGNSA come from the germline V gene. Between the trimmed V and J ends, which lost 1 base and 3 bases, there was a span of 7 bases. CDR3 protein: CASSLEGGYEQYF. In DNA form, the CDR3 reads TGTGCCAGCAGCTTAGAGGGCGGCTACGAGCAGTACTTC.

V usage is TRBV2 and J usage is TRBJ2-2, with 14 bases that match TRBD2. V lost 4 bases to trimming and J lost 4 bases; unmatched junction nucleotides: 8. Per germline, CDR1 SNHLY and CDR2 FYNNEI. This CDR3 comprises 18 residues. This CDR3 reads CASSVRLAGGRGTGELFF. The DNA of the CDR3 is TGTGCCAGCAGTGTTAGACTAGCGGGAGGGCGGGGCACCGGGGAGCTGTTTTTT.

The chain uses TRBV5-4 and TRBJ2-1; D is perhaps TRBD2 (5 bases). The germline V and J ends were trimmed by 6 bases and 10 bases, with 20 bases remaining between them. This CDR3 has 14 amino acids. In germline, CDR1 is SGHNT, CDR2 YYREEE (reference sequence). The CDR3 DNA sequence: TGTGCCAGCACCATAGGAGGCAGAATAGGCGAGCAGTTCTTC. Protein: CASTIGGRIGEQFF.

The J gene is TRBJ2-1, the V gene TRBV9, with D perhaps given as TRBD1 or TRBD2 (5 bases each). The CDR3 totals 14 residues. Germline CDR1 reads SGDLS; CDR2 reads YYNGEE. The V gene lost 4 bases and the J gene lost 4 bases, with 12 bases spanning the gap. CDR3 DNA sequence: TGTGCCAGCAGCACTTGGGACGAATACAATGAGCAGTTCTTC. Translating it yields CASSTWDEYNEQFF.

This chain uses TRBV20-1 with TRBJ2-5, with 7 positions matching TRBD2. This CDR3 region has 11 residues. Per germline, CDR1 DFQATT and CDR2 SNEGSKA (reference sequence). CDR3 nucleotides: TGCAGCTTTGCGGGAGAAGAGACCCAGTACTTC. Protein product: CSFAGEETQYF.

V is TRBV28 and J is TRBJ1-5; TRBD1 agrees at 9 bases. V lost 8 bases to trimming and J lost 0 bases; unmatched junction nucleotides: 5. The germline V gene encodes CDR1 MDHEN and CDR2 SYDVKM. The CDR3 covers 15 residues. The chain's CDR3 is CASRTGDNSNQPQHF. The DNA for the CDR3 is TGTGCCAGCCGGACAGGGGATAATAGCAATCAGCCCCAGCATTTT.

The chain employs TRBV4-3 and TRBJ2-2; TRBD1 agrees at 8 bases. CDR1 LGHNA and CDR2 YSLEER come from the germline V gene. This CDR3 contains 15 residues. With 6 bases clipped from V and 5 bases from J, the junction kept 8 bases outside the gene matches. CDR3 region: CASSRTGSRTGELFF. The CDR3 nucleotides read TGCGCCAGCAGTCGGACAGGGTCTAGGACCGGGGAGCTGTTTTTT.

This chain links TRBV23-1 with TRBJ2-7; 8 positions agree with TRBD1. TRBV23-1 is given ORF status, its function remaining uncertain. The CDR3 is 17 residues long. With V trimmed by 4 bases and J by 2 bases, 13 bases remained unmatched. The CDR3 loop is CASSRRAVQGDTYEQYF. CDR3 DNA: TGCGCCAGCAGTCGAAGGGCCGTACAGGGGGACACCTACGAGCAGTACTTC.

Notes on this clone: The junction and the germline gene differ at one end; a read error may be behind it. J is TRBJ1-1 and V is TRBV6-2 or TRBV6-3; the D is unclear. The CDR3 totals 12 residues. Per germline, CDR1 MNHEY and CDR2 SVGEGT. CDR3 bases: TGTGCCAGCAGGTACTTGGGGACTGAAGCTTTCTTT. This codes for CASRYLGTEAFF.

The gene calls are TRBV18 and TRBJ1-2; TRBD1 matches 7 bases. Germline V gene sequence: CDR1 KGHSH, CDR2 LQKENI. This CDR3 is built from 13 residues. Germline trimming cut 2 bases from V and 6 bases from J; bases unmatched to any gene: 3. CDR3 coding DNA: TGTGCCAGCTCACCAACAGGGGCCGATGGCTACACCTTC. Encoded protein: CASSPTGADGYTF.

The CDR3 coding sequence is TGTGCCAGCAGTACCCCTGCTAGCGGCTCCTACAATGAGCAGTTCTTC. It codes for CASSTPASGSYNEQFF. V and J are TRBV28 and TRBJ2-1; 7 bases are a match to TRBD2. After removal of 5 bases from V and 0 bases from J, the junction contained 7 bases not matched to a gene. The CDR3 covers 16 residues. Germline CDR1 and CDR2: MDHEN and SYDVKM.

The V call is TRBV5-4, the J call TRBJ2-7, with a weak D call TRBD1 (6 bases). Germline loops: CDR1 SGHNT, CDR2 YYREEE (reference sequence). The CDR3 length is 16 residues. Trimming took off 5 bases at V and 2 bases at J, with 20 bases between the two ends. CDR3 loop: CASREEVLGATYEQYF. As DNA, the CDR3 is TGTGCCAGCAGGGAGGAAGTGTTGGGGGCTACCTACGAGCAGTACTTC.

The V gene is TRBV19, the J gene TRBJ2-7; D might be TRBD1 (5 bases). CDR1 is LNHDA, CDR2 SQIVND, per germline (reference sequence). V shed 3 bases and J shed 5 bases, with 11 bases lying between them. The CDR3 runs to 13 residues. The CDR3 DNA sequence: TGTGCCAGTAGTATTCAAACAGGCCACGAGCAGTACTTC. Protein sequence: CASSIQTGHEQYF.

CDR3 amino acids: CASSHGGSGGVTDTQYF. CDR3 nucleotide sequence: TGTGCCAGCAGCCATGGGGGGAGCGGGGGGGTCACAGATACGCAGTATTTT. The chain combines TRBV4-2 with TRBJ2-3; 10 nucleotides match TRBD2. After removal of 3 bases from V and 2 bases from J, the junction contained 8 bases not matched to a gene. The germline CDR1 and CDR2 sequences are LGHNA and YNFKEQ. CDR3 length equals 17 residues.

This chain links TRBV7-2 with TRBJ2-1; TRBD2 matches 15 bases. CDR3 length equals 18 residues. After removal of 5 bases from V and 6 bases from J, the junction contained 11 bases not matched to a gene. From germline, CDR1 is SGHTA and CDR2 FQGNSA. CDR3 in DNA: TGTGCCAGCAGCCCGAGCCGGACTAGCGGGGGGGCTGGCAATGAGCAGTTCTTC. It is translated as CASSPSRTSGGAGNEQFF. The full variable domain, with the rest looked up from reference TRBV7-2 and TRBJ2-1, is GAGVSQSPSNKVTEKGKDVELRCDPISGHTALYWYRQSLGQGLEFLIYFQGNSAPDKSGLPSDRFSAERTGGSVSTLTIQRTQQEDSAVYLCASSPSRTSGGAGNEQFFGPGTRLTVL.

The chain has TRBV5-6 and TRBJ1-2, with a possible D match to TRBD1 (6 bases). The V gene lost 0 bases and the J gene lost 6 bases, with 9 bases spanning the gap. Germline V gives CDR1 SGHDT, CDR2 YYEEEE. CDR3 length: 13 amino acids. This CDR3 is CASSLDGGNGYTF. The CDR3 DNA is TGTGCCAGCAGCTTGGACGGGGGCAATGGCTACACCTTC.